The T cell receptor beta chain under discussion was sequenced for a study of CD8 T cells in Susac syndrome. Across the whole study: When blood was drawn, patients with Susac syndrome were on intravenous immunoglobulin alone, on corticosteroids, or therapy-naive.

The germline CDR1 and CDR2 sequences are PRHDT and FYEKMQ (reference sequence). The CDR3 covers 15 residues. The ends were cut back, 4 bases at V and 0 bases at J, with 11 bases in the middle. About 0.5 to 1 ug RNA was reverse transcribed with random hexamers. Using its own MiXCR run on the immunoSEQ multiplex PCR reads, TCRdb lists one record per CDR3 protein. In the table there are around 170,000 distinct CDR3 sequences, 90% to 97% of which are singletons. Study-wide results and limits: There was no clonal expansion in the CD4+ T cell repertoires of Susac syndrome.

As concerns this clonotype: Its antigen is undetermined.

The V call is TRBV13, the J call TRBJ2-3; D is possibly TRBD1 (6 bases). The sequence came from a human donor with Susac syndrome. The sequenced material came from CD4+ T cells from PBMCs. The CDR3 region has the DNA TGTGCCAGCAGCTGGGACAAATCTAGCACAGATACGCAGTATTTT. Translated, it gives CASSWDKSSTDTQYF.